In its sample, the clone carrying this T cell receptor (beta chain) was seen many times. This record comes from a study of T cells in Graves' hyperthyroidism and ophthalmopathy. The germline V gene encodes CDR1 DFQATT and CDR2 SNEGSKA (reference sequence). The CDR3 is made up of 12 amino acids. V was trimmed by 3 bases and J by 1 base, leaving 6 bases between them. Amplified regions were TCR beta CDR3 sequences from RNA transcripts. During a first-round RT-PCR of the TCR CDR3, the HTBI primer set was used. MiXCR, applied by TCRdb to the multiplex PCR reads, yields one record per CDR3 protein. The data contain 600,000 to 800,000 distinct CDR3 sequences, roughly a third of them singletons.

Sequences were obtained from blood. This chain connects TRBV20-1 to TRBJ2-5; no clear D gene. The clonotype comes from a woman aged 40 to 55 with Graves' hyperthyroidism. The CDR3 nucleotides are TGCAGTGCTAGTTATGTCCAAGAGACCCAGTACTTC. It codes for CSASYVQETQYF.